The sample holds many counts of the clone carrying this T cell receptor (beta chain). Its antigen is not known. Synthesis of cDNA was carried out by template-switch 5'RACE. The reaction used 10-nucleotide random UMIs. In TCRdb, the 5' RACE reads were re-called with MiXCR into one record per CDR3 protein. The sample yields 20,000 to 25,000 distinct CDR3 sequences, about 12% seen once. The sample comes from a study of neurological immune-mediated disorders. Findings and limits, study-wide: HTLV-1-associated myelopathy had the most TCR clonal expansion, whereas multiple sclerosis had the least (lower than in healthy controls). Private repertoires in all groups were suggested by the finding that expanded clones across subjects shared no CDR3 amino acid sequences.

With 3 bases removed from V and 3 bases from J, the gap between germline ends came to 15 bases. CDR3 size: 16 residues. Sequences were obtained from PBMCs. The chain employs TRBV12-3 or TRBV12-4 and TRBJ1-3; a possible D gene is TRBD1 (6 bases). This TCR derives from a woman aged 55-69 years with HTLV-1-associated myelopathy (HAM/TSP). Here the CDR3 DNA reads TGTGCCAGCAGTTTTGGTGGGGGGCGCGGTGGAAACACCATATATTTT. It codes for CASSFGGGRGGNTIYF.